This TCR beta chain was identified during a study of human T cells and chemical hapten exposure. General study findings and limits: DPC sensitization left the count of TCRs above 1 in 1000 unchanged.

This CDR3 spans 17 amino acids. The V and J ends lost 2 bases and 7 bases respectively, with 24 bases between them. The V gene's germline CDR1 is SGHAT and CDR2 FQNNGV. TCRdb fed the RACE reads into MiXCR, producing one record per CDR3 protein. Here the sample spans some 98,000 distinct CDR3 sequences, roughly 10% being singletons. In this sample, this clonotype turned up many times. Its antigen is not identified. Sample time point: pre-sensitization, week 0. As to treatment: therapeutic diphenylcyclopropenone sensitization with weekly scalp DPC. The sequence came from a woman aged 55-69 years with alopecia areata. Some clones in this sample may be carry-over from other donors' samples. The chain has TRBV11-2 and TRBJ2-7, with D possibly being TRBD1 or TRBD2 (5 bases each). This sample comprised whole blood, obtained in connection with sensitization to the hapten diphenylcyclopropenone (DPC). CDR3 sequence reads: CASSLPRHRDGRGEQYF. CDR3 in DNA: TGTGCCAGCAGCTTACCCCGTCACCGGGACGGTAGAGGGGAGCAGTACTTC.